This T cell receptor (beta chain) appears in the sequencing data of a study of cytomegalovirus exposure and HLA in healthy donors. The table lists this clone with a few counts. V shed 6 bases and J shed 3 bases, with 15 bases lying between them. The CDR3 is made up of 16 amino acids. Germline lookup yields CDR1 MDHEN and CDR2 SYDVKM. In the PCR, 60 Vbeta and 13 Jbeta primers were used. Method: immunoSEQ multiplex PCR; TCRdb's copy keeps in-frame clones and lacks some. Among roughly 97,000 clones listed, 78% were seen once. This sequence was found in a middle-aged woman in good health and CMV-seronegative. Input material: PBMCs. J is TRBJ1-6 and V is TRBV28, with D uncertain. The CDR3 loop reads CASRPPVGSYNSPLHF. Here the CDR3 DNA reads TGTGCCAGCAGACCACCCGTGGGGAGCTATAATTCACCCCTCCACTTT. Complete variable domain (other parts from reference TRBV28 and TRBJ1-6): DVKVTQSSRYLVKRTGEKVFLECVQDMDHENMFWYRQDPGLGLRLIYFSYDVKMKEKGDIPEGYSVSREKKERFSLILESASTNQTSMYLCASRPPVGSYNSPLHFGNGTRLTVT.